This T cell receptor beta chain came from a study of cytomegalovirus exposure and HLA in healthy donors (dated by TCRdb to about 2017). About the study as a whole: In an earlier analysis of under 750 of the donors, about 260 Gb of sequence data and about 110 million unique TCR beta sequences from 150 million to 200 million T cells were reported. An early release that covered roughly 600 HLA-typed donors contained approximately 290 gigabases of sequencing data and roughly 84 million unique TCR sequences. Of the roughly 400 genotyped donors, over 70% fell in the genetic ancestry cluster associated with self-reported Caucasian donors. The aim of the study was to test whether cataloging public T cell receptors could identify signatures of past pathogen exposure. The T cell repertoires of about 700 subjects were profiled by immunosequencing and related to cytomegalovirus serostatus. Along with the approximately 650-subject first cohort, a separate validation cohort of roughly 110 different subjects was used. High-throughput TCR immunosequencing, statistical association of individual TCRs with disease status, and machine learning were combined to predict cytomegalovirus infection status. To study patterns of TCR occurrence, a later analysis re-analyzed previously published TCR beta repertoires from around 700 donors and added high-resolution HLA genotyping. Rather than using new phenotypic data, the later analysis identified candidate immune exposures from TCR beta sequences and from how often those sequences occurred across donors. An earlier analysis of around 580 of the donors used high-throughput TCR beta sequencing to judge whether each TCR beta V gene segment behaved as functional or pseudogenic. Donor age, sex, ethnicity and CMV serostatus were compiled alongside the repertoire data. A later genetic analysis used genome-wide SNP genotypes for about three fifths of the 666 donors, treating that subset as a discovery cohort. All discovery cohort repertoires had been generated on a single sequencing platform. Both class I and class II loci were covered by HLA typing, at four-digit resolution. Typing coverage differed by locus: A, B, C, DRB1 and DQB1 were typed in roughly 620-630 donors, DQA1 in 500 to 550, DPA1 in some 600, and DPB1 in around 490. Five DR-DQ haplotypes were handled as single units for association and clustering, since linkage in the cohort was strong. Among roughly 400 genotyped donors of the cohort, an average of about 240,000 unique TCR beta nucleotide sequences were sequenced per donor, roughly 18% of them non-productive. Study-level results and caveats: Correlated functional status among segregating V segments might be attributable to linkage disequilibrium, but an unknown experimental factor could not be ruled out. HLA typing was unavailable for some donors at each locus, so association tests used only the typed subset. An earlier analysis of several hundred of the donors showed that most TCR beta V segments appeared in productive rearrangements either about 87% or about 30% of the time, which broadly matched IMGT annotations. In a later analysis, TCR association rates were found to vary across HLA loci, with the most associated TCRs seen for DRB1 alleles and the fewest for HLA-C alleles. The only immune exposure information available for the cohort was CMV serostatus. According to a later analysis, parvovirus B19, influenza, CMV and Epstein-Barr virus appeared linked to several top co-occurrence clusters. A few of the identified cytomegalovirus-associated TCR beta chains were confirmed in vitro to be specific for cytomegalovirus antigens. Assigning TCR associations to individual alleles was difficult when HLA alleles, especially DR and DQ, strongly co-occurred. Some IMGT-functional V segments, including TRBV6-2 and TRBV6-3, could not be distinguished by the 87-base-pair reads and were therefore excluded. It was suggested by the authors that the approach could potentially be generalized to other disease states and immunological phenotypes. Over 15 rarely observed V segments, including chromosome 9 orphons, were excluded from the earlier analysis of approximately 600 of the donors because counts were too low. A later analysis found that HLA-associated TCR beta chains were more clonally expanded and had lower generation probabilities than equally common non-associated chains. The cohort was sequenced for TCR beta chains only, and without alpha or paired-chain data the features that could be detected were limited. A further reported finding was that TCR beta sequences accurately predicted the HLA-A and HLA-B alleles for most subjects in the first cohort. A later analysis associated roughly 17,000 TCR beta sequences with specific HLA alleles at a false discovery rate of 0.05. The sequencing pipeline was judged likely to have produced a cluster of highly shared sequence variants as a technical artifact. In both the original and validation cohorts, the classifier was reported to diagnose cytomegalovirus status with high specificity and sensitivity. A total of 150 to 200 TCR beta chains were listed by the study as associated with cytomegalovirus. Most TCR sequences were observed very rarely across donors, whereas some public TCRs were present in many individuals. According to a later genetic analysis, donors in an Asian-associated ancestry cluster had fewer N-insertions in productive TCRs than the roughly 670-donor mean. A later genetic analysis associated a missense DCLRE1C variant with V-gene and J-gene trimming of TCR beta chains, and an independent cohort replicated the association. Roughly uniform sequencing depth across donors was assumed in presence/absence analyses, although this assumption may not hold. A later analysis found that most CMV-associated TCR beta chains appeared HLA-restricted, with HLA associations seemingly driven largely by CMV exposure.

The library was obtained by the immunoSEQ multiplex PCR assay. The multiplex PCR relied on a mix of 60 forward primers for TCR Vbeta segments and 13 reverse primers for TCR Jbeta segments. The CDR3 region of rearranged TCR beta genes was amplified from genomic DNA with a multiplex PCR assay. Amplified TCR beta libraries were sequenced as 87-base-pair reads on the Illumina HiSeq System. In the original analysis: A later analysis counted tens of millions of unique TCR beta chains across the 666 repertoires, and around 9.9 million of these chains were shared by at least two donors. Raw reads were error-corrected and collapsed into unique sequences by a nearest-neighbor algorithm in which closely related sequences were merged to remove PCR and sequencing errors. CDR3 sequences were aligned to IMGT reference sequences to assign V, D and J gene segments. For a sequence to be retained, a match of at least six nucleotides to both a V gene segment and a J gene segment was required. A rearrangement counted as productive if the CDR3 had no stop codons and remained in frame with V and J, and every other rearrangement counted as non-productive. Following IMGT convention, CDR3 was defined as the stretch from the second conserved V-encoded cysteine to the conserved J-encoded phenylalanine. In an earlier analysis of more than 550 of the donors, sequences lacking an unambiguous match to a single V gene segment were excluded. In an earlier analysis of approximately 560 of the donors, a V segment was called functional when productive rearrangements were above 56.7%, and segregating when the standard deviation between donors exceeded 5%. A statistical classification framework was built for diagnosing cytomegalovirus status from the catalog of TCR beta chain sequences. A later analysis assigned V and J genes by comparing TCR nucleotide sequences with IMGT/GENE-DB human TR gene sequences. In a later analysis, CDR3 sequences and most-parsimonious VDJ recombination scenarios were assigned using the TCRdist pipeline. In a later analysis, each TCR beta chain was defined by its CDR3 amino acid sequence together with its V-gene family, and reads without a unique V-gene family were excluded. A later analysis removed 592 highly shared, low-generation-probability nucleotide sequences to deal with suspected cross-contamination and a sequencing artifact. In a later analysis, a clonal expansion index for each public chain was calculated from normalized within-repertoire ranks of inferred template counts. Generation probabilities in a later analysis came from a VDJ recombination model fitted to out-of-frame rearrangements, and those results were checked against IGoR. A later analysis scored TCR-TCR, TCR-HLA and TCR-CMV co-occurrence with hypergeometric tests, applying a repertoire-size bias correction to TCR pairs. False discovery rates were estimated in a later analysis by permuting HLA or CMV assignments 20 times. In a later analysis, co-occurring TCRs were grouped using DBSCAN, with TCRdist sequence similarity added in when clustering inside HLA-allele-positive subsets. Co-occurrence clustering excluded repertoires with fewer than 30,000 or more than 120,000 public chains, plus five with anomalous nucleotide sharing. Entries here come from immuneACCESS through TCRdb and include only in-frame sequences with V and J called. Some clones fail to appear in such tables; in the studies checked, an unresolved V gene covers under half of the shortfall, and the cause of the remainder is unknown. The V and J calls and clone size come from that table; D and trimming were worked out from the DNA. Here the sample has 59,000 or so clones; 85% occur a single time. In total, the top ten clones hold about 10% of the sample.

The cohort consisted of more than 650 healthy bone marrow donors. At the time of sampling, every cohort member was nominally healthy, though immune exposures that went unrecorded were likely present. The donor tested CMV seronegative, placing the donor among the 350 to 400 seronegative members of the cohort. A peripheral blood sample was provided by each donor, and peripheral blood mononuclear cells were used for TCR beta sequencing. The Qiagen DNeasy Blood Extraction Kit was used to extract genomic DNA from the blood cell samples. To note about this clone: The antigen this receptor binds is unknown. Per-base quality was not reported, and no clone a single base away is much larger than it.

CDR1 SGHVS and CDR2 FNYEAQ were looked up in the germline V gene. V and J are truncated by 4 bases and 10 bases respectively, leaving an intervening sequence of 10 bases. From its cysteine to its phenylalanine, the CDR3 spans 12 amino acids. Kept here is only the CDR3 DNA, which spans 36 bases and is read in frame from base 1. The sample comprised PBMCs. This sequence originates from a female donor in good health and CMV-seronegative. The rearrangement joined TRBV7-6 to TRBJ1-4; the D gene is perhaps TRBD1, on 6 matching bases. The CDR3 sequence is CASSSIGGKLFF. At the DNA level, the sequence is TGTGCCAGCAGCTCAATAGGGGGAAAACTGTTTTTT.